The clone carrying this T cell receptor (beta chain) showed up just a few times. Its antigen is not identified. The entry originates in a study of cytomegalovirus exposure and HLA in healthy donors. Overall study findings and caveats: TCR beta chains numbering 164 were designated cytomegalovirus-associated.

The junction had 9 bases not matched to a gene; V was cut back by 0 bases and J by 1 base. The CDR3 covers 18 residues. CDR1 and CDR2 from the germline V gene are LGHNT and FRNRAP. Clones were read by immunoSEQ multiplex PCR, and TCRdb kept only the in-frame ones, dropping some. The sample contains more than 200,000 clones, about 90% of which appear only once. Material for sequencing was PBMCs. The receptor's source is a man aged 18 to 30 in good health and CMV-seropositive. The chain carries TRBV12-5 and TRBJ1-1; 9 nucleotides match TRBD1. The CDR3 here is CASGLVLGTGISNTEAFF. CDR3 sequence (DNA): TGTGCTAGTGGTTTGGTACTCGGGACAGGGATCTCGAACACTGAAGCTTTCTTT.